These 19 T cell receptor beta chains share one sample of origin, sequenced in a study of regulatory and conventional T cells in breast cancer. Via MiXCR, TCRdb re-called the PCR reads, giving one row per CDR3 protein. In the table there are some 16,000 distinct CDR3 sequences, 25% to 40% of which are singletons. The sequencing input was conventional T cells from blood. Receptor source: a female donor in good health.

The chain links TRBV7-9 to TRBJ2-5, with a weak D call TRBD2 (5 bases). The CDR3 contains 15 residues. Deletions cut 3 bases from V and 3 bases from J, with 14 bases between. Germline assignment: CDR1 SEHNR and CDR2 FQNEAQ (reference sequence). CDR3 loop: CASSFPAEFKETQYF. CDR3 coding DNA: TGTGCCAGCAGCTTTCCAGCGGAATTTAAAGAGACCCAGTACTTC.

This clonotype was seen a handful of times. This chain connects TRBV20-1 to TRBJ2-5, with D tentatively TRBD2 (5 bases). The CDR3 extends over 11 amino acids. Trimming took off 2 bases at V and 5 bases at J, with 6 bases between the two ends. Germline-derived CDR1 and CDR2 are DFQATT and SNEGSKA (reference sequence). Here the CDR3 DNA reads TGCAGTGCTAGAAGAGGGGAGACCCAGTACTTC. This codes for CSARRGETQYF.

The chain has TRBV4-3 and TRBJ2-3; perhaps D is TRBD1 or TRBD2 (6 bases each). Germline assignment: CDR1 LGHNA and CDR2 YSLEER. This CDR3 comprises 14 residues. V gave up 6 bases and J gave up 3 bases, with 13 bases separating them. CDR3 nucleotides: TGCGCCAGCAGTCCGAGAGGGGGGACAGATACGCAGTATTTT. It is translated as CASSPRGGTDTQYF.

In its sample, this clonotype ranks as medium-sized (0.01 to 0.1%). The J gene is TRBJ2-6, the V gene TRBV25-1, with D perhaps matching TRBD1 (6 bases). The CDR3 contains 15 residues. The germline gives CDR1 MGHDK, CDR2 SYGVNS. Trimming removed 6 bases at V and 2 bases at J, with 11 bases between. CDR3 nucleotides: TGTGCCAGCAGAGGTGGGGGCGCTGGGGCCAACGTCCTGACTTTC. It codes for CASRGGGAGANVLTF. Supplemented by reference TRBV25-1 and TRBJ2-6, the full variable domain reads EADIYQTPRYLVIGTGKKITLECSQTMGHDKMYWYQQDPGMELHLIHYSYGVNSTEKGDLSSESTVSRIRTEHFPLTLESARPSHTSQYLCASRGGGAGANVLTFGAGSRLTVL.

Judged by abundance, this clonotype is medium-sized. The rearrangement uses TRBV7-2 and TRBJ2-3; 9 bases are a match to TRBD2. Germline loops: CDR1 SGHTA, CDR2 FQGNSA. With V trimmed by 5 bases and J by 4 bases, 7 bases remained unmatched. CDR3 size: 15 residues. In nucleotides, the CDR3 is TGTGCCAGCAGCCTACTAGCGGGCAACGCAGATACGCAGTATTTT. Translating gives CASSLLAGNADTQYF.

J is TRBJ1-1 and V is TRBV7-2; 7 bases line up with TRBD1. With V trimmed by 2 bases and J by 5 bases, 5 bases remained unmatched. CDR1 and CDR2 (germline): SGHTA, FQGNSA. This CDR3 region has 14 residues. CDR3 coding DNA: TGTGCCAGCAGCTTACCTTACAGGGGTACTGAAGCTTTCTTT. Amino acids: CASSLPYRGTEAFF.

This clonotype is termed medium-sized. The chain joins TRBV7-2 to TRBJ1-3; D is uncertain. Looked up from germline, CDR1 is SGHTA and CDR2 is FQGNSA. V gave up 0 bases and J gave up 4 bases, with 10 bases separating them. The CDR3 totals 15 residues. In nucleotides, the CDR3 is TGTGCCAGCAGCTTAGCCAGGATCCCGGGAAACACCATATATTTT. It yields the protein CASSLARIPGNTIYF.

The chain is built from TRBV9 and TRBJ2-7; 7 bases match TRBD2. Trimming cost V 4 bases and J 5 bases; bases outside gene matches: 15. The CDR3 length is 16 residues. The germline CDR1 and CDR2 sequences are SGDLS and YYNGEE. The CDR3 reads CASSIGDGLGRNEQYF. CDR3 in DNA: TGTGCCAGCAGCATAGGGGATGGACTAGGTCGCAACGAGCAGTACTTC.

The V and J genes are TRBV7-2 and TRBJ2-5; D is perhaps TRBD1 or TRBD2 (6 bases each). The CDR3 loop spans 14 amino acids. The germline gives CDR1 SGHTA, CDR2 FQGNSA. Between the trimmed V and J ends, which lost 5 bases and 5 bases, there was a span of 15 bases. The DNA for the CDR3 is TGTGCCAGCAGCACCCGGGGGCAGCCGGAGACCCAGTACTTC. Amino acids: CASSTRGQPETQYF.

The rearrangement links TRBV11-1 to TRBJ2-1; D perhaps matches TRBD2 (5 bases). The CDR3 is made up of 13 amino acids. Deletions cut 5 bases from V and 4 bases from J, with 9 bases between. Germline CDR1 SGHAT, CDR2 FQDESV (reference sequence). This chain's CDR3 is CASSTRGYNEQFF. The CDR3 DNA is TGTGCCAGCAGCACTAGAGGGTACAATGAGCAGTTCTTC.

The V gene is TRBV4-2, the J gene TRBJ1-5; no clear D. V lost 0 bases, J lost 2 bases, and 5 bases lay in between. Germline V gene data show CDR1 as LGHNA and CDR2 as YNFKEQ. This CDR3 spans 14 amino acids. This CDR3 is CASSQDGGNQPQHF. DNA for the CDR3: TGTGCCAGCAGCCAAGACGGGGGCAATCAGCCCCAGCATTTT.

The chain recombines TRBV12-3 or TRBV12-4 with TRBJ2-1, with 7 bases identical to TRBD2. The J segment lost 7 bases and the V segment lost 6 bases, leaving 9 bases of the junction unmatched. The CDR3 sequence is 14 residues long. CDR3 nucleotide sequence: TGTGCCAGCAGCCCGACGGGAGCGGGGAATGAGCAGTTCTTC. It specifies CASSPTGAGNEQFF.

The chain carries TRBV7-2 and TRBJ2-3, with 7 bases that match TRBD2. CDR1 and CDR2 from the germline V gene are SGHTA and FQGNSA. V was clipped by 1 base and J by 0 bases; unmatched bases: 4. This CDR3 contains 16 residues. The CDR3 protein is CASSLGPAGSTDTQYF. In nucleotides, the CDR3 is TGTGCCAGCAGCTTAGGGCCAGCGGGAAGCACAGATACGCAGTATTTT.

This clonotype has at least ten counts. This chain joins TRBV7-2 and TRBJ2-7, with D maybe TRBD2 (5 bases). The V gene's germline CDR1 is SGHTA and CDR2 FQGNSA. The CDR3 contains 15 residues. V lost 0 bases and J lost 2, with 11 bases in between. The CDR3 protein is CASSLAAGPTYEQYF. The CDR3 region has the DNA TGTGCCAGCAGCTTAGCTGCGGGCCCAACCTACGAGCAGTACTTC.

This clonotype rates as medium-sized. The chain uses TRBV5-1 and TRBJ2-7, with D hard to call. From germline, CDR1 is SGHRS and CDR2 YFSETQ. The CDR3 loop spans 15 amino acids. With 0 bases removed from V and 2 bases from J, the gap between germline ends came to 12 bases. The CDR3 loop is CASSLESTATYEQYF. The CDR3 nucleotides are TGCGCCAGCAGCTTGGAATCCACAGCTACCTACGAGCAGTACTTC.

The gene calls are TRBV5-1 and TRBJ1-1; weak D call: TRBD1 (6 bases). This CDR3 is 14 amino acids long. V lost 3 bases, J lost 6 bases, and 15 bases lay in between. Germline V lookup: CDR1 SGHRS, CDR2 YFSETQ. The CDR3 sequence: CASSWGQGRPEAFF. The CDR3 coding sequence is TGCGCCAGCAGCTGGGGGCAGGGTCGTCCTGAAGCTTTCTTT. Supplemented by reference TRBV5-1 and TRBJ1-1, the full variable domain reads KAGVTQTPRYLIKTRGQQVTLSCSPISGHRSVSWYQQTPGQGLQFLFEYFSETQRNKGNFPGRFSGRQFSNSRSEMNVSTLELGDSALYLCASSWGQGRPEAFFGQGTRLTVV.

This clonotype ranks as medium-sized (0.01 to 0.1%). The V and J genes are TRBV6-5 and TRBJ1-1, with D maybe TRBD1 (5 bases). Germline values: CDR1 MNHEY, CDR2 SVGAGI. The V and J ends lost 6 bases and 4 bases respectively, with 12 bases between them. The CDR3 runs 13 residues. CDR3: CASRRGGGTEAFF. The CDR3 DNA reads as TGTGCCAGCAGACGGGGGGGTGGCACTGAAGCTTTCTTT.

The chain combines TRBV18 with TRBJ2-7; TRBD2 matches at 11 bases. Germline CDR1 is KGHSH and CDR2 is LQKENI. The CDR3 is 15 amino acids. The junction had 4 bases not matched to a gene; V was cut back by 3 bases and J by 3 bases. The chain's CDR3 is CASSPYTSGSYEQYF. The CDR3 DNA is TGTGCCAGCTCACCGTATACTAGCGGGAGCTACGAGCAGTACTTC.

This clonotype has only a few counts. The chain employs TRBV13 and TRBJ2-5; 9 nucleotides match TRBD2. CDR1 and CDR2 from the germline V gene are PRHDT and FYEKMQ (reference sequence). V was clipped by 3 bases and J by 4 bases; unmatched bases: 3. The length of the CDR3 is 14 residues. CDR3 bases: TGTGCCAGCAGCTTGACTAGCGGTTTAGAGACCCAGTACTTC. This encodes CASSLTSGLETQYF.